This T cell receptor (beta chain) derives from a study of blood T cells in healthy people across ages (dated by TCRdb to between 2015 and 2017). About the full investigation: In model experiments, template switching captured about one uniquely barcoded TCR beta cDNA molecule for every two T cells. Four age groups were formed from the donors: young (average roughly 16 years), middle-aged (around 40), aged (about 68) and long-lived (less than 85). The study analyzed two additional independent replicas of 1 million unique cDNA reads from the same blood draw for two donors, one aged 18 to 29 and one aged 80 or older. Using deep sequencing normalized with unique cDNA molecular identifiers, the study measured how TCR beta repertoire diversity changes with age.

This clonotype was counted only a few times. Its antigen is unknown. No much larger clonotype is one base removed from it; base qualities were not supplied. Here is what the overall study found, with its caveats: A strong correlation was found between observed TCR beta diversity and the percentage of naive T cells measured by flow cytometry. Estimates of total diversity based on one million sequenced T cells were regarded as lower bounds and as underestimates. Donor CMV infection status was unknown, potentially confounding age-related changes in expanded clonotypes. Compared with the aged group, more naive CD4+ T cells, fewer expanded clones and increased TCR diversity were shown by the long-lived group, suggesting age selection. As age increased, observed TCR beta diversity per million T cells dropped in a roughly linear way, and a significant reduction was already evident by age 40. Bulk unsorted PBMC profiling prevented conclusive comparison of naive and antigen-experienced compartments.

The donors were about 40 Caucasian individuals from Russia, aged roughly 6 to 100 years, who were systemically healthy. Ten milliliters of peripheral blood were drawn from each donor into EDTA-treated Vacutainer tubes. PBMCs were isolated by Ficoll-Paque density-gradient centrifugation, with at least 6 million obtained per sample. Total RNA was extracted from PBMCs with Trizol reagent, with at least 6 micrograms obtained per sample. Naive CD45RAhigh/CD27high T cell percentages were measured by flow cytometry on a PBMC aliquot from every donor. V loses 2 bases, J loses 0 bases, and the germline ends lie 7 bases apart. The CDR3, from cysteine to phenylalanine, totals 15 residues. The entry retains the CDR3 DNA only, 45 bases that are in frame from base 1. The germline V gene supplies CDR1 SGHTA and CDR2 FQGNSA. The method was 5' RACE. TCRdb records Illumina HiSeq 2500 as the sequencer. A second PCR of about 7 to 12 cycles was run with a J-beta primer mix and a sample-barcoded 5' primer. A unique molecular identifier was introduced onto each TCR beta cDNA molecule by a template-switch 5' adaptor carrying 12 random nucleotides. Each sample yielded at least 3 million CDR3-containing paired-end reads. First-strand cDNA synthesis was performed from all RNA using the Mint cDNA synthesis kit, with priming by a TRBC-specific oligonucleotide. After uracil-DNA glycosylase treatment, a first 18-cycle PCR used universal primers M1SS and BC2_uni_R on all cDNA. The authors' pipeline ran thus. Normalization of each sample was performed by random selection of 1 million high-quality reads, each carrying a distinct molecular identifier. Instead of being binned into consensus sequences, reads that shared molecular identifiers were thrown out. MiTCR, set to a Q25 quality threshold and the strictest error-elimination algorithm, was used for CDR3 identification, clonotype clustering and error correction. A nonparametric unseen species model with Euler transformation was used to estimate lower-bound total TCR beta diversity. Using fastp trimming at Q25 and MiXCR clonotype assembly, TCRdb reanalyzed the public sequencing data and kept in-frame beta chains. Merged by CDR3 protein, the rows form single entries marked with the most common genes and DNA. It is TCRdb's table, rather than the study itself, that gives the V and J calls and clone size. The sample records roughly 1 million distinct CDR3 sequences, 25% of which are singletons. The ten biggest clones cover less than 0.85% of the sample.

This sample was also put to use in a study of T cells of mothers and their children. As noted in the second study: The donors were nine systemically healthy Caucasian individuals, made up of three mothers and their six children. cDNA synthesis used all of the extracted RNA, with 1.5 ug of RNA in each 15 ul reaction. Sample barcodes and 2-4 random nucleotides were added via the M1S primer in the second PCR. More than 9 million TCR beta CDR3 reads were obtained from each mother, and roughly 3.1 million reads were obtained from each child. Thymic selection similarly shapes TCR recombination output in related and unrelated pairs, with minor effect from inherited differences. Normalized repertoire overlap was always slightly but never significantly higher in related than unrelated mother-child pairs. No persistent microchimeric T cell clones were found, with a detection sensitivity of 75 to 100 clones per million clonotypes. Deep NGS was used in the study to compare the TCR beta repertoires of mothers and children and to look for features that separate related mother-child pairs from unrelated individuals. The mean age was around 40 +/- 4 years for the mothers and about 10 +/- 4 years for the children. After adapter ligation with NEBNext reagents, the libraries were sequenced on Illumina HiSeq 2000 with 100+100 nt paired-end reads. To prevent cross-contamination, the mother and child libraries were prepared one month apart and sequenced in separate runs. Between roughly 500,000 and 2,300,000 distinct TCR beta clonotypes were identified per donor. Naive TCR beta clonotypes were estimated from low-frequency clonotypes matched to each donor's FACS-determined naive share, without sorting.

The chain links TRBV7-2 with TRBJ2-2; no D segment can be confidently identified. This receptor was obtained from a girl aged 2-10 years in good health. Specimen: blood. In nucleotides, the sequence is TGTGCCAGCAGCTTAACCCTGACGAACACCGGGGAGCTGTTTTTT. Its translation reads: CASSLTLTNTGELFF. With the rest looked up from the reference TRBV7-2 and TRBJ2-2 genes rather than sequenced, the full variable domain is GAGVSQSPSNKVTEKGKDVELRCDPISGHTALYWYRQSLGQGLEFLIYFQGNSAPDKSGLPSDRFSAERTGGSVSTLTIQRTQQEDSAVYLCASSLTLTNTGELFFGEGSRLTVL.